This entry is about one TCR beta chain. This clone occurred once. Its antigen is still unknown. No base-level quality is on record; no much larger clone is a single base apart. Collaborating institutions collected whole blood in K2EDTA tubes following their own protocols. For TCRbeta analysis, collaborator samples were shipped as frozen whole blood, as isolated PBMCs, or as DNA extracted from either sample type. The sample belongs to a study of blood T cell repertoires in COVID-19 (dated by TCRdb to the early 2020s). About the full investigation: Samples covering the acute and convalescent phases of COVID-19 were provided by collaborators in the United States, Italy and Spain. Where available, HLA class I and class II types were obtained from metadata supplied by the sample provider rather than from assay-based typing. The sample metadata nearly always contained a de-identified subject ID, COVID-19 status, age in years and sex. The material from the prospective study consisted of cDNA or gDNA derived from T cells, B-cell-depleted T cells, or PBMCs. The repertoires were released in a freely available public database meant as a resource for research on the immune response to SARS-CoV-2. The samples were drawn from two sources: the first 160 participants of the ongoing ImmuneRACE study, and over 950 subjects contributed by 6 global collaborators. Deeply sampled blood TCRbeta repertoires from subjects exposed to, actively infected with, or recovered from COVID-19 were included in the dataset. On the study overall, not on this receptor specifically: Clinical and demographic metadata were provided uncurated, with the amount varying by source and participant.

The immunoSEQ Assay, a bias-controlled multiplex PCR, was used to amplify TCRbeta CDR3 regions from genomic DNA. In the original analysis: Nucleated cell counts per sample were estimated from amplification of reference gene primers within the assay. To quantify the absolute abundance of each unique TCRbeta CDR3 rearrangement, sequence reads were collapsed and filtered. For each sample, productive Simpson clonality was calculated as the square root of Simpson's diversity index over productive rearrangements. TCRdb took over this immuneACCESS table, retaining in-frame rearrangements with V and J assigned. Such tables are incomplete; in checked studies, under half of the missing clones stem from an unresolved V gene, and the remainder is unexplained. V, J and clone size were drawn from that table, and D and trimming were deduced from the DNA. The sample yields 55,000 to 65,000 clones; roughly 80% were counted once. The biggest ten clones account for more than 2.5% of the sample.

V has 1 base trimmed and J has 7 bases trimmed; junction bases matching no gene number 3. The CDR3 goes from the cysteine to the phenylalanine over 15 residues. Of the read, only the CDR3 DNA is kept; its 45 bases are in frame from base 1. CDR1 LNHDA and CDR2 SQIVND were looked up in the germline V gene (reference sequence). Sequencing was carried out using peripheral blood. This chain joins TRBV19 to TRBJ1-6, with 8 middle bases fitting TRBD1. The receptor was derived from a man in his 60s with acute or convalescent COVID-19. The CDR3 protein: CASSIVNRGNSPLHF. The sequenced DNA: TGTGCCAGTAGTATAGTAAACAGGGGGAATTCACCCCTCCACTTT.